This passage covers 30 T cell receptor beta chains from one sample sequenced in a study of T cell responses to AZD1222 COVID-19 vaccine. Libraries were prepared by immunoSEQ multiplex PCR; TCRdb keeps only in-frame clonotypes and omits some of them. The table lists under 200,000 clones, around 86% of them singletons. The sample was peripheral blood, taken on day 0 of MenACWY control vaccination. Receptors originate from an adult in good health.

This sequence joins TRBV5-4 and TRBJ2-2; D unclear. Germline values: CDR1 SGHNT, CDR2 YYREEE (reference sequence). V lost 0 bases and J lost 4, with 4 bases in between. The CDR3 runs 13 residues. The CDR3 sequence: CASSLGITGELFF. The CDR3 DNA sequence: TGTGCCAGCAGCTTGGGTATCACCGGGGAGCTGTTTTTT.

This chain joins TRBV6-5 and TRBJ2-7, with D possibly matching TRBD1 (6 bases). The CDR3 has 13 residues. The ends were cut back, 6 bases at V and 2 bases at J, with 11 bases in the middle. The germline gives CDR1 MNHEY, CDR2 SVGAGI. CDR3 bases: TGTGCCAGCAGGGGGGCCCAGCCCTACGAGCAGTACTTC. Protein: CASRGAQPYEQYF.

This clone is a singleton in its sample. This chain joins TRBV6-1 and TRBJ2-7; D uncertain. CDR1 and CDR2 (germline): MNHNS, SASEGT. This CDR3 is 11 amino acids long. V dropped 2 bases and J dropped 9 bases, with 8 bases sitting between them. In DNA, the CDR3 is TGTGCCAGCAGTGAAACGACGGGGCAGTACTTC. Protein: CASSETTGQYF.

This clone was seen a handful of times. The rearrangement joins TRBV10-3 to TRBJ2-7, with unresolved D. Germline loops: CDR1 ENHRY, CDR2 SYGVKD. The CDR3 spans 12 residues. V lost 2 bases and J 6 bases, leaving 8 bases between the germline ends. CDR3 in amino acids: CAISEAGVEQYF. CDR3 in DNA: TGTGCCATCAGTGAGGCCGGAGTCGAGCAGTACTTC.

V usage is TRBV15 and J usage is TRBJ2-1, with D possibly being TRBD1 or TRBD2 (5 bases each). Germline loops: CDR1 LNHNV, CDR2 YYDKDF (reference sequence). The CDR3 contains 15 residues. Trimming left V 1 base short and J 0 bases short, with 7 bases between. CDR3 bases: TGTGCCACCAGCAGAGCAGGGAGCTCCTACAATGAGCAGTTCTTC. Translating it yields CATSRAGSSYNEQFF.

The chain uses TRBV10-2 and TRBJ2-7; TRBD2 matches at 9 bases. This CDR3 contains 14 residues. Per the germline V gene, CDR1 is WSHSY and CDR2 is SAAADI. With V trimmed by 5 bases and J by 4 bases, 6 bases remained unmatched. For the CDR3, the DNA is TGCGCCAGCAGTCTGGGACTAGCTGAGTACGAGCAGTACTTC. Its translation is CASSLGLAEYEQYF.

The chain combines TRBV28 with TRBJ1-5; 7 nucleotides match TRBD1. Per germline, CDR1 MDHEN and CDR2 SYDVKM. V lost 5 bases and J lost 7; bases outside the gene matches: 5. This CDR3 has 13 residues. CDR3 coding DNA: TGTGCCAGCAGTAGACAGGGTGGCCAGCCCCAGCATTTT. It translates to CASSRQGGQPQHF. Complete variable domain (other parts from reference TRBV28 and TRBJ1-5): DVKVTQSSRYLVKRTGEKVFLECVQDMDHENMFWYRQDPGLGLRLIYFSYDVKMKEKGDIPEGYSVSREKKERFSLILESASTNQTSMYLCASSRQGGQPQHFGDGTRLSIL.

The rearrangement uses TRBV2 and TRBJ1-1; the D is unclear. Germline values: CDR1 SNHLY, CDR2 FYNNEI. There are 13 residues in the CDR3. V was cut by 3 bases and J by 1 base, with 6 bases left in between. The CDR3 loop is CASSDGRNTEAFF. The CDR3 coding sequence is TGTGCCAGCAGTGACGGGCGGAACACTGAAGCTTTCTTT.

This rearrangement joins TRBV5-6 to TRBJ1-4; D call uncertain. Germline values: CDR1 SGHDT, CDR2 YYEEEE. This CDR3 comprises 15 residues. V was pared by 3 bases and J by 0 bases, with 9 bases between. As DNA, the CDR3 is TGTGCCAGCAGCTCGTTCAGCTCAACTAATGAAAAACTGTTTTTT. Translation: CASSSFSSTNEKLFF.

This chain connects TRBV7-2 to TRBJ2-2; D may be TRBD2 (7 bases). Germline V lookup: CDR1 SGHTA, CDR2 FQGNSA. This CDR3 has 18 residues. Trimming removed 6 bases at V and 5 bases at J, with 25 bases between. The CDR3 nucleotides are TGTGCCAGCAGTTATACACTACGCCTGGGGGGGCTGACCGGGGAGCTGTTTTTT. Amino acid sequence: CASSYTLRLGGLTGELFF.

The chain combines TRBV7-3 with TRBJ1-2; 9 bases agree with TRBD1. Germline assignment: CDR1 SGHTA and CDR2 FQGTGA. Losses at the gene ends were 4 bases for V and 6 bases for J; bases not matched to a gene: 3. This CDR3 region has 13 residues. The CDR3 here is CASSYGTGNGYTF. CDR3 sequence (DNA): TGTGCCAGCAGCTACGGGACAGGGAATGGCTACACCTTC.

The gene calls are TRBV30 and TRBJ1-2; D unclear. The V end was cut by 3 bases, the J end by 8 bases, with 7 bases between. CDR3 length: 10 amino acids. Germline CDR1 GTSNPN, CDR2 SVGIG (reference sequence). The CDR3 sequence is CAWRGSGYTF. CDR3 sequence (DNA): TGTGCCTGGAGGGGGTCGGGCTACACCTTC.

The chain couples TRBV28 to TRBJ1-2; 11 bases match TRBD1. Germline V gene data show CDR1 as MDHEN and CDR2 as SYDVKM. The CDR3 is 14 residues long. Unmatched junction bases numbered 4, after V lost 3 bases and J lost 7 bases. The CDR3 loop reads CASSLGQGERGYTF. The CDR3 DNA follows: TGTGCCAGCAGTTTGGGACAGGGGGAGCGTGGCTACACCTTC.

The genes are TRBV19 and TRBJ1-5; D is undetermined. Trimming removed 5 bases at V and 4 bases at J, with 9 bases between. The CDR3 contains 13 residues. CDR1 is LNHDA and CDR2 is SQIVND in the germline V gene (reference sequence). Written as DNA, the CDR3 is TGTGCCAGTAGTGGACGGGCAAATCAGCCCCAGCATTTT. Amino acid sequence: CASSGRANQPQHF. Full variable domain (remainder filled in from reference TRBV19 and TRBJ1-5): DGGITQSPKYLFRKEGQNVTLSCEQNLNHDAMYWYRQDPGQGLRLIYYSQIVNDFQKGDIAEGYSVSREKKESFPLTVTSAQKNPTAFYLCASSGRANQPQHFGDGTRLSIL.

V and J are TRBV3-1 (or the pseudogene TRBV3-2) and TRBJ2-7; TRBD1 aligns across 8 bases. With 1 base clipped from V and 2 bases from J, the junction kept 19 bases outside the gene matches. CDR3 length: 20 residues. CDR1 and CDR2 from the germline V gene are LGHDT and YNNKEL (reference sequence). The CDR3 spells CASSQAGRFSGQGIPYEQYF. For the CDR3, the DNA is TGTGCCAGCAGCCAAGCGGGCCGTTTTTCAGGACAGGGTATCCCCTACGAGCAGTACTTC.

The rearrangement joins TRBV28 to TRBJ1-2, with D unclear. V was trimmed by 3 bases and J by 6 bases, leaving 14 bases between them. CDR1 MDHEN and CDR2 SYDVKM come from the germline V gene. The CDR3 has 14 residues. The CDR3 reads CASSLTHQRDGYTF. The DNA for the CDR3 is TGTGCCAGCAGTTTGACCCACCAGCGGGATGGCTACACCTTC.

The rearrangement links TRBV28 to TRBJ2-5, with 11 bases lining up with TRBD2. With V trimmed by 6 bases and J by 4 bases, 4 bases remained unmatched. CDR1 is MDHEN, CDR2 SYDVKM, per germline. This CDR3 contains 14 residues. For the CDR3, the DNA is TGTGCCAGCAGACCAACTAGCGGGAGAGAGACCCAGTACTTC. Its protein is CASRPTSGRETQYF. Full variable domain (missing parts from reference TRBV28 and TRBJ2-5): DVKVTQSSRYLVKRTGEKVFLECVQDMDHENMFWYRQDPGLGLRLIYFSYDVKMKEKGDIPEGYSVSREKKERFSLILESASTNQTSMYLCASRPTSGRETQYFGPGTRLLVL.

The rearrangement links TRBV2 to TRBJ2-1; no definite D call. Trimming cost V 8 bases and J 2 bases, with 10 bases left between them. The CDR3 has 13 residues. From germline, CDR1 is SNHLY and CDR2 FYNNEI. Written as DNA, the CDR3 is TGTGCCAGCGGGGAACAGACCTACAATGAGCAGTTCTTC. Translated: CASGEQTYNEQFF.

This sequence joins TRBV5-1 and TRBJ2-1; 7 bases are a match to TRBD2. The CDR3 loop spans 11 amino acids. The germline CDR1 and CDR2 sequences are SGHRS and YFSETQ. Here the CDR3 reads CASREVDEQFF. The CDR3 nucleotides read TGCGCTTCTCGGGAGGTCGATGAGCAGTTCTTC. The entire variable domain, with the rest obtained from reference TRBV5-1 and TRBJ2-1, is as follows: KAGVTQTPRYLIKTRGQQVTLSCSPISGHRSVSWYQQTPGQGLQFLFEYFSETQRNKGNFPGRFSGRQFSNSRSEMNVSTLELGDSALYLCASREVDEQFFGPGTRLTVL.

The J gene is TRBJ1-1, the V gene TRBV7-8; 9 positions match TRBD1. The CDR3 runs to 15 residues. The ends lost 3 bases at V and 0 bases at J; junction bases unmatched: 2. From germline, CDR1 is SGHVS and CDR2 FQNEAQ. The CDR3 is CASSFRDRVNTEAFF. The CDR3 DNA sequence: TGTGCCAGCAGCTTCCGGGACAGGGTGAACACTGAAGCTTTCTTT.

V gene TRBV18 combines with J gene TRBJ1-1, with unresolved D. This CDR3 has 11 amino acids. The V end was cut by 2 bases, the J end by 8 bases, with 6 bases between. CDR1 and CDR2 (germline): KGHSH, LQKENI. The CDR3 DNA sequence: TGTGCCAGCTCACCAGGAGAGGAAGCTTTCTTT. Its protein is CASSPGEEAFF.

V is TRBV29-1 and J is TRBJ1-1, with a weak D call TRBD1 (5 bases). Germline CDR1 SQVTM, CDR2 ANQGSEA. The CDR3 loop spans 14 amino acids. The ends were cut back, 1 base at V and 0 bases at J, with 9 bases in the middle. As DNA, the CDR3 is TGCAGCGTTGAAGGGACACAAATGAACACTGAAGCTTTCTTT. This encodes CSVEGTQMNTEAFF.

The genes are TRBV7-9 and TRBJ1-1; D gene unclear. This CDR3 has 15 amino acids. The germline V gene has CDR1 SEHNR and CDR2 FQNEAQ (reference sequence). V lost 0 bases to trimming and J lost 0 bases, with 8 bases between them. In nucleotides, the CDR3 is TGTGCCAGCAGCTTAGCTCAGGTCATGAACACTGAAGCTTTCTTT. As protein: CASSLAQVMNTEAFF.

V gene TRBV6-5 combines with J gene TRBJ1-5; unclear D gene. CDR3 length: 15 residues. Germline-derived CDR1 and CDR2 are MNHEY and SVGAGI. V lost 8 bases, J lost 6 bases, and 20 bases lay in between. CDR3 bases: TGTGCCAGCTTAAGCGGGCCACTGGTTGGTCAGCCCCAGCATTTT. It specifies CASLSGPLVGQPQHF.

The chain carries TRBV30 and TRBJ2-7; D not certain. Germline CDR1 reads GTSNPN; CDR2 reads SVGIG (reference sequence). The CDR3 spans 14 residues. The V and J ends lost 0 bases and 2 bases respectively, with 11 bases between them. The CDR3 DNA reads TGTGCCTGGAGTGTAGGCCAGGTGGCCTACGAGCAGTACTTC. Translation gives CAWSVGQVAYEQYF.

A single count supports this clone. The chain links TRBV9 to TRBJ2-1; 9 bases line up with TRBD2. Losses at the gene ends were 0 bases for V and 2 bases for J; bases not matched to a gene: 9. Germline lookup yields CDR1 SGDLS and CDR2 YYNGEE. There are 18 residues in the CDR3. This chain's CDR3 is CASSVVAGRGGPYNEQFF. CDR3 coding DNA: TGTGCCAGCAGCGTAGTCGCCGGGCGGGGGGGCCCCTACAATGAGCAGTTCTTC.

The chain couples TRBV28 to TRBJ2-7; 13 nucleotides line up with TRBD2. Germline lookup yields CDR1 MDHEN and CDR2 SYDVKM. V gave up 6 bases and J gave up 6 bases; unmatched junction bases: 8. The CDR3 consists of 15 residues. The CDR3 reads CASSRGTSGTPEQYF. CDR3 sequence (DNA): TGTGCCAGCAGCCGCGGGACTAGCGGGACCCCCGAGCAGTACTTC.

This chain links TRBV6-5 with TRBJ1-6; D unresolved. Between the trimmed V and J ends, which lost 7 bases and 1 base, there was a span of 8 bases. The CDR3 spans 14 residues. Looked up from germline, CDR1 is MNHEY and CDR2 is SVGAGI. CDR3 amino acids: CASMRRSYNSPLHF. The CDR3 DNA follows: TGTGCCAGCATGAGGAGATCCTATAATTCACCCCTCCACTTT.

This chain links TRBV30 with TRBJ2-7, with D unclear. There are 12 residues in the CDR3. CDR1 and CDR2 from the germline V gene are GTSNPN and SVGIG (reference sequence). Trimming took off 0 bases at V and 6 bases at J, with 9 bases between the two ends. The CDR3 sequence is CAWSVKVREQYF. DNA for the CDR3: TGTGCCTGGAGTGTGAAGGTCCGCGAGCAGTACTTC.

V and J are TRBV5-1 and TRBJ2-2; the D gene is possibly TRBD1 (6 bases). The CDR3 has 16 amino acids. Trimming stripped 0 bases from V and 6 bases from J, with 15 bases between. Per the germline V gene, CDR1 is SGHRS and CDR2 is YFSETQ. Here the CDR3 DNA reads TGCGCCAGCAGCTTGGGGACAGACCCGAAGGCCGGGGAGCTGTTTTTT. Translated: CASSLGTDPKAGELFF.